A single sample gave rise to the 14 T cell receptor beta chains below, sequenced in a study of blood T cells in healthy people across ages. Together with a sample-barcoded 5' primer, a J-beta primer mix was included in a second PCR lasting about 6 to 12 cycles. One entry per CDR3 protein results from TCRdb running MiXCR on the 5' RACE reads. This sample yields some 1 million distinct CDR3 sequences, of which 40% to 45% are seen a single time; approximately 20% belongs to the top ten. The sample taken for sequencing was blood. These receptors were collected from a woman in her sixties or seventies in good health.

The chain recombines TRBV5-1 with TRBJ2-3; 9 nucleotides line up with TRBD2. Germline CDR1 and CDR2: SGHRS and YFSETQ. This CDR3 region has 16 residues. V was pared by 1 base and J by 5 bases, with 8 bases of the junction left unmatched. This CDR3 is CASSLPGLASKDTQYF. CDR3 coding DNA: TGCGCCAGCAGCTTGCCGGGACTAGCTTCCAAAGATACGCAGTATTTT.

This clonotype was seen a few times. V and J are TRBV7-2 and TRBJ2-3; D might be TRBD1 (6 bases). Between the trimmed V and J ends, which lost 5 bases and 3 bases, there was a span of 12 bases. Germline CDR1 is SGHTA and CDR2 is FQGNSA. This CDR3 contains 14 residues. CDR3: CASSDVRGTDTQYF. CDR3 nucleotide sequence: TGTGCCAGCAGCGATGTCAGGGGAACAGATACGCAGTATTTT.

The chain uses TRBV6-5 and TRBJ2-5; 10 bases match TRBD2. The CDR3 is 15 amino acids. Germline CDR1 is MNHEY and CDR2 is SVGAGI. Losses at the gene ends were 6 bases for V and 2 bases for J; bases not matched to a gene: 6. Here the CDR3 reads CASSQTTSGQETQYF. The CDR3 nucleotides read TGTGCCAGCAGCCAAACGACTAGCGGGCAAGAGACCCAGTACTTC.

This clonotype was seen a single time. The rearrangement uses TRBV3-1 and TRBJ2-1, with D uncertain. Deletions cut 0 bases from V and 6 bases from J, with 9 bases between. The CDR3 consists of 14 residues. The germline CDR1 and CDR2 sequences are LGHDT and YNNKEL (reference sequence). CDR3: CASSQDILTNEQFF. For the CDR3, the DNA is TGTGCCAGCAGCCAAGATATACTGACCAATGAGCAGTTCTTC.

Many counts were recorded for this clonotype. The CDR3 here is CASSVGGTSSYEQYF. The CDR3 DNA sequence: TGTGCCAGCAGCGTGGGCGGGACGAGCTCCTACGAGCAGTACTTC. The chain combines TRBV9 with TRBJ2-7, with D perhaps matching TRBD2 (6 bases). This CDR3 spans 15 amino acids. The V and J ends lost 2 bases and 0 bases respectively, with 12 bases between them. Germline V lookup: CDR1 SGDLS, CDR2 YYNGEE.

The genes are TRBV3-1 and TRBJ1-6; unclear D gene. Trimming took off 2 bases at V and 2 bases at J, with 13 bases between the two ends. Germline lookup yields CDR1 LGHDT and CDR2 YNNKEL (reference sequence). The CDR3 loop spans 17 amino acids. CDR3 amino acids: CASSQTPRATYNSPLHF. The CDR3 DNA reads TGTGCCAGCAGCCAAACCCCTCGGGCGACCTATAATTCACCCCTCCACTTT.

This clonotype has more than one count but fewer than ten. This rearrangement joins TRBV12-3 or TRBV12-4 to TRBJ2-7; 11 nucleotides align to TRBD2. V lost 5 bases, J lost 2 bases, and 5 bases stayed unmatched. The CDR3 runs 15 residues. Here the CDR3 reads CASSPTSGSPYEQYF. The CDR3 DNA follows: TGTGCCAGCAGTCCCACTAGCGGGAGTCCCTACGAGCAGTACTTC.

The chain is built from TRBV7-9 and TRBJ2-1; 9 positions match TRBD2. The CDR3 is 16 residues long. Germline loops: CDR1 SEHNR, CDR2 FQNEAQ (reference sequence). V shed 5 bases, J shed 2 bases, and the junction held 7 bases outside the gene matches. The chain's CDR3 is CASSPRLAATYNEQFF. The CDR3 DNA is TGTGCCAGCAGCCCCCGACTAGCGGCAACCTACAATGAGCAGTTCTTC.

The chain employs TRBV10-3 and TRBJ1-2, with a weak D call TRBD1 (5 bases). Germline lookup yields CDR1 ENHRY and CDR2 SYGVKD. Between the trimmed V and J ends, which lost 6 bases and 0 bases, there was a span of 8 bases. This CDR3 contains 13 residues. The CDR3 nucleotides are TGTGCCATCAGGGGGGGATCTAACTATGGCTACACCTTC. This encodes CAIRGGSNYGYTF.

The chain uses TRBV7-9 and TRBJ2-1; TRBD2 aligns across 8 bases. The CDR3 length is 18 residues. V trimming: 5 bases; J trimming: 6 bases; junction bases outside the gene matches: 18. Germline V gives CDR1 SEHNR, CDR2 FQNEAQ (reference sequence). The CDR3 nucleotides read TGTGCCAGCAGCACCCAGCCCTTACTAGCGGCCCGTACCAATGAGCAGTTCTTC. Protein sequence: CASSTQPLLAARTNEQFF.

The genes are TRBV6-2 or TRBV6-3 and TRBJ2-3; D might be TRBD2 (6 bases). This CDR3 region has 18 residues. V lost 4 bases and J 0 bases, leaving 20 bases between the germline ends. Germline V gives CDR1 MNHEY, CDR2 SVGEGT. As DNA, the CDR3 is TGTGCCAGCAGTTGGGCCTTGACTAGAAGGGGTAGCACAGATACGCAGTATTTT. Its translation: CASSWALTRRGSTDTQYF.

This clonotype was picked up a small number of times. The rearrangement joins TRBV6-5 to TRBJ2-7; no reliable D call. The CDR3 spans 15 residues. Germline V gives CDR1 MNHEY, CDR2 SVGAGI. The germline V and J ends were trimmed by 1 base and 5 bases, with 15 bases remaining between them. The CDR3 nucleotides are TGTGCCAGCAGTTACTTCTCCAGCCACCCTAACGAGCAGTACTTC. Its protein product is CASSYFSSHPNEQYF.

The chain combines TRBV5-1 with TRBJ1-2; D is ambiguous. V was clipped by 2 bases and J by 5 bases, with 10 bases between them. CDR1 and CDR2 (germline): SGHRS, YFSETQ. CDR3 size: 13 residues. For the CDR3, the DNA is TGCGCCAGCAGCTTAGTCGAAGGTTATGGCTACACCTTC. Residues: CASSLVEGYGYTF.

This chain links TRBV14 with TRBJ2-1; the D is unclear. V lost 1 base and J 5 bases, leaving 15 bases between the germline ends. The CDR3 is 16 residues long. From germline, CDR1 is SGHDN and CDR2 FVKESK. The DNA of the CDR3 is TGTGCCAGCAGCCAAGTCGTAGGGAACTTGAACAATGAGCAGTTCTTC. This codes for CASSQVVGNLNNEQFF.